The T cell receptor (beta chain) described here comes from a study of T cells after yellow fever vaccination. Overall study findings and caveats: Booster samples showed a return of most primary-vaccination clones (under 98% CD4, approximately 88% CD8).

Trimming stripped 3 bases from V and 0 bases from J, with 12 bases between. CDR1 is DFQATT and CDR2 is SNEGSKA in the germline V gene (reference sequence). This CDR3 comprises 14 residues. MiXCR, applied by TCRdb to the 5' RACE reads, yields one record per CDR3 protein. The table records 250,000 to 350,000 distinct CDR3 sequences, 6.5% to 8.5% of them present only once. Comments on this clonotype: Its antigen is unknown.

J is TRBJ2-7 and V is TRBV20-1; D gene uncertain. This TCR came from a man between 18 and 29 years old who received the YFV17D yellow fever vaccine. Sequences were derived from PBMCs, sampled roughly 46 days after the first yellow fever vaccination. The CDR3 DNA follows: TGCAGTGCTAGGGAACAGTTTAGCTCCTACGAGCAGTACTTC. It is translated as CSAREQFSSYEQYF.